This T cell receptor beta chain was observed in a study of CD4 T cells in relation to SARS-CoV-2 and coronaviruses. About the study: Negative control cultures got HIV-1 Nef peptides or no peptide.

CD4+ T cells from unexposed donors were obtained before the COVID-19 pandemic (2011-2018). After around nine days of culture, CD4+ T cells were isolated. This table comes from immunoSEQ multiplex PCR, and its TCRdb copy is limited to in-frame clones, with some not included. The data show about 28,000 clones, around three quarters seen once. The germline CDR1 and CDR2 sequences are GTSNPN and SVGIG (reference sequence). CDR3 size: 12 residues. This clone occurred once. Its antigen remains unknown. One end of the junction varies from germline; a read error may be responsible. Sample: CD4+ T cells from PBMCs, cultured in vitro. The V and J genes are TRBV30 and TRBJ2-7; D remains ambiguous. The TCR was taken from a human donor in good health. The CDR3 sequence is CAWSVFRQPTVF. CDR3 nucleotides: TGTGCCTGGAGTGTATTCCGACAACCTACGGTCTTC.